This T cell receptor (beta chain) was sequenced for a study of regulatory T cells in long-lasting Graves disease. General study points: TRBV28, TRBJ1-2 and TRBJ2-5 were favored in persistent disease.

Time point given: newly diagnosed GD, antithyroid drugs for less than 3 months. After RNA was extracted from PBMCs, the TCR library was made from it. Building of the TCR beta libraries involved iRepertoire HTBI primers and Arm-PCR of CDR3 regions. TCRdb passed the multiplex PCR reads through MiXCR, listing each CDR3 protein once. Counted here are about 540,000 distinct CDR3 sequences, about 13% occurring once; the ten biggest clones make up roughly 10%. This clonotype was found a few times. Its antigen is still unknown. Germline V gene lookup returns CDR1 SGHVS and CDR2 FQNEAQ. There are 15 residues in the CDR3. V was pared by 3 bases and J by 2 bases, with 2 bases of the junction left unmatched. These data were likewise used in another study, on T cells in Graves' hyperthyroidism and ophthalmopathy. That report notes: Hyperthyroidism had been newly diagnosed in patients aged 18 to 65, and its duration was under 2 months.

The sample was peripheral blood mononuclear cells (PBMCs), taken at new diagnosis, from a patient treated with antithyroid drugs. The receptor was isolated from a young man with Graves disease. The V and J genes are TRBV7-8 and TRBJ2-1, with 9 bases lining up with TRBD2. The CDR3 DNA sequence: TGTGCCAGCAGCTTCGGCGGGAGGGCCTACAATGAGCAGTTCTTC. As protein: CASSFGGRAYNEQFF. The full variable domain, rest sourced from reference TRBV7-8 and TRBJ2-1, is GAGVSQSPRYKVAKRGQDVALRCDPISGHVSLFWYQQALGQGPEFLTYFQNEAQLDKSGLPSDRFFAERPEGSVSTLKIQRTQQEDSAVYLCASSFGGRAYNEQFFGPGTRLTVL.